The 13 T cell receptor beta chains presented below share a single source sample, sequenced in a study of blood T cell repertoires in COVID-19. Using immunoSEQ multiplex PCR, the repertoire was profiled, and TCRdb retains in-frame clones only, with some absent. The data show 150,000 to 200,000 clones, approximately 89% seen once. The source material was PBMCs or T cells enriched from blood (not recorded which). The receptors originated from a woman aged 40-49 years with acute COVID-19.

The V call is TRBV29-1, the J call TRBJ2-3; possible D gene TRBD2, 6 bases. The CDR3 length is 11 residues. Germline CDR1 SQVTM, CDR2 ANQGSEA. V lost 7 bases and J 6 bases, leaving 11 bases between the germline ends. The CDR3 DNA follows: TGCAGCGCCCGAGGAGGGGATACGCAGTATTTT. It specifies CSARGGDTQYF.

This chain joins TRBV9 and TRBJ2-3; 9 bases align to TRBD1. The germline V gene encodes CDR1 SGDLS and CDR2 YYNGEE. V dropped 0 bases and J dropped 4; count of bases not matched to a gene: 12. This CDR3 spans 18 amino acids. The CDR3 DNA reads as TGTGCCAGCAGCGTAGAAGGGACAGGGATCAACTGGGCAGATACGCAGTATTTT. Protein sequence: CASSVEGTGINWADTQYF.

This clone has just a few counts. This chain connects TRBV7-9 to TRBJ1-2, with 8 bases lining up with TRBD1. V lost 1 base and J lost 4; bases outside the gene matches: 5. The CDR3 is 15 amino acids. Germline values: CDR1 SEHNR, CDR2 FQNEAQ (reference sequence). CDR3 sequence reads: CASSLGAGGVYGYTF. As DNA, the CDR3 is TGTGCCAGCAGCTTAGGGGCAGGGGGCGTCTATGGCTACACCTTC.

The gene calls are TRBV7-9 and TRBJ2-2; D remains ambiguous. This CDR3 has 12 amino acids. From germline, CDR1 is SEHNR and CDR2 FQNEAQ (reference sequence). V was clipped by 4 bases and J by 4 bases, with 4 bases between them. The CDR3 loop is CASSYGTGELFF. The CDR3 DNA sequence: TGTGCCAGCAGCTACGGCACCGGGGAGCTGTTTTTT.

The chain has TRBV9 and TRBJ1-5; D uncertain. V was trimmed by 4 bases and J by 0 bases, leaving 11 bases between them. The germline V gene encodes CDR1 SGDLS and CDR2 YYNGEE. The CDR3 has 15 residues. For the CDR3, the DNA is TGTGCCAGCAGCCCCGGAGGGAATAGCAATCAGCCCCAGCATTTT. The encoded protein is CASSPGGNSNQPQHF.

This clone has just one count. The V and J genes are TRBV5-1 and TRBJ2-1; TRBD1 matches at 11 bases. V was clipped by 3 bases and J by 3 bases; unmatched bases: 2. The CDR3 length is 15 residues. CDR1 is SGHRS and CDR2 is YFSETQ in the germline V gene. The CDR3 protein is CASSSDRGLYNEQFF. The CDR3 DNA reads as TGCGCCAGCAGCTCGGACAGGGGGCTCTACAATGAGCAGTTCTTC.

The V call is TRBV30, the J call TRBJ2-7, with TRBD2 matching 8 bases. The V and J ends lost 4 bases and 4 bases, in that order; junction bases with no gene match: 9. Looked up from germline, CDR1 is GTSNPN and CDR2 is SVGIG (reference sequence). CDR3 length: 14 amino acids. CDR3 bases: TGTGCCTGGAACCCCGGGACTAGTGTGTACGAGCAGTACTTC. Protein product: CAWNPGTSVYEQYF.

The chain joins TRBV27 to TRBJ2-5, with 7 nucleotides matching TRBD1. This CDR3 has 14 amino acids. The V and J ends lost 6 bases and 7 bases, in that order; junction bases with no gene match: 11. Germline assignment: CDR1 MNHEY and CDR2 SMNVEV (reference sequence). CDR3 sequence reads: CASRFRTGEGTQYF. DNA for the CDR3: TGTGCCAGCAGATTCCGAACAGGGGAAGGGACCCAGTACTTC.

CDR3 protein: CASSDVYEQYF. The CDR3 nucleotides are TGTGCCAGCAGTGACGTTTACGAGCAGTACTTC. This chain connects TRBV25-1 to TRBJ2-7; D not resolved. The CDR3 has 11 residues. Germline V CDR1 and CDR2: MGHDK, SYGVNS. V lost 3 bases, J lost 4 bases, and 4 bases lay in between.

The chain combines TRBV4-2 with TRBJ2-3; D gene uncertain. The germline V and J ends were trimmed by 0 bases and 6 bases, with 13 bases remaining between them. The CDR3 length is 15 residues. The V gene's germline CDR1 is LGHNA and CDR2 YNFKEQ. The CDR3 region is CASSQERNYGDTQYF. As DNA, the CDR3 is TGTGCCAGCAGCCAAGAAAGGAACTACGGGGATACGCAGTATTTT.

This chain links TRBV19 with TRBJ1-4, with TRBD1 identical over 7 bases. The V segment lost 5 bases and the J segment 3 bases; nucleotides outside the gene matches: 3. This CDR3 spans 14 amino acids. CDR1 and CDR2 from the germline V gene are LNHDA and SQIVND (reference sequence). The CDR3 reads CASSSGTANEKLFF. The CDR3 DNA reads TGTGCCAGTAGTTCCGGGACAGCTAATGAAAAACTGTTTTTT.

This chain links TRBV5-1 with TRBJ2-1, with 9 bases that match TRBD2. V gave up 6 bases and J gave up 6 bases; unmatched junction bases: 16. CDR1 and CDR2 from the germline V gene are SGHRS and YFSETQ. The CDR3 extends over 17 amino acids. In nucleotides, the CDR3 is TGCGCCAGCAATGCCTGGGGACTGCGGGAGGGCCGCAATGAGCAGTTCTTC. Encoded protein: CASNAWGLREGRNEQFF.

The CDR3 here is CASSARGSNEKLFF. The CDR3 nucleotides are TGTGCCAGCAGCGCGAGGGGGTCCAATGAAAAACTGTTTTTT. V and J are TRBV7-8 and TRBJ1-4; D possibly corresponds to TRBD1 (6 bases). With 5 bases removed from V and 5 bases from J, the gap between germline ends came to 12 bases. This CDR3 has 14 amino acids. CDR1 is SGHVS and CDR2 is FQNEAQ in the germline V gene.